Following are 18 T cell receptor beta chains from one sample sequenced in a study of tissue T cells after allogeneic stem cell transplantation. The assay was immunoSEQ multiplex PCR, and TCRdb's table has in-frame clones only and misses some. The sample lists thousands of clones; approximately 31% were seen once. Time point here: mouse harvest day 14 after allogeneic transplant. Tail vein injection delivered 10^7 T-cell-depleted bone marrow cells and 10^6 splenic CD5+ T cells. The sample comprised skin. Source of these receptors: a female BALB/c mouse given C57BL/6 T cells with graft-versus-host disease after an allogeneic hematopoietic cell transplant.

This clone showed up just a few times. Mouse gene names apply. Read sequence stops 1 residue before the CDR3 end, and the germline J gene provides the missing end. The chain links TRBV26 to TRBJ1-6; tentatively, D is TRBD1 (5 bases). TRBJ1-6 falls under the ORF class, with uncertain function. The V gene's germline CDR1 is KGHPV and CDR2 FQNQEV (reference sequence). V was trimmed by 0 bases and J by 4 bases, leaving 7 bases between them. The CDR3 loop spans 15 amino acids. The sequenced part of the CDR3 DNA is TGTGCCAGCAGTCTGTCGGGGGGGTATAATTCGCCCCTCTAC. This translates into CASSLSGGYNSPLY. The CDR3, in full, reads CASSLSGGYNSPLYF.

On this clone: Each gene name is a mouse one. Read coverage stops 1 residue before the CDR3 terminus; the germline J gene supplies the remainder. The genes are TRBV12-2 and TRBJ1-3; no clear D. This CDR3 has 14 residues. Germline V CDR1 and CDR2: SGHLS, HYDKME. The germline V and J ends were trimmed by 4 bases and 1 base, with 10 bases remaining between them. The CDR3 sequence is CASSPWPSGNTLYF. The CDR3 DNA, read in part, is TGTGCCAGCTCCCCCTGGCCGTCTGGAAATACGCTCTAT.

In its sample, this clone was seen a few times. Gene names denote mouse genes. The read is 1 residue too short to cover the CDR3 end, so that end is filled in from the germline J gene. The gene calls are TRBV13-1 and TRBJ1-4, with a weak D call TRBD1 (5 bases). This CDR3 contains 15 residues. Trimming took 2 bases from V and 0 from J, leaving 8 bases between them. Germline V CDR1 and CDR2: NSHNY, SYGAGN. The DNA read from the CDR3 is TGTGCCAGCAGTGAAGGGGAAATTTCCAACGAAAGATTATTT. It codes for CASSEGEISNERLF. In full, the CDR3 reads CASSEGEISNERLFF.

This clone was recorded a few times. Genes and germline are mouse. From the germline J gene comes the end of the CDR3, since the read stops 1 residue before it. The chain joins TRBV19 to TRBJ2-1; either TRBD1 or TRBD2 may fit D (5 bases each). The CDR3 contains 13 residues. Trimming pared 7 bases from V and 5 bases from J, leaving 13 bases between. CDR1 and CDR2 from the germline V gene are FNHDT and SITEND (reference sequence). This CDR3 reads CASLLGANAEQFF. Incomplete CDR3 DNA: TGTGCCAGCCTCCTCGGGGCGAATGCTGAGCAGTTC.

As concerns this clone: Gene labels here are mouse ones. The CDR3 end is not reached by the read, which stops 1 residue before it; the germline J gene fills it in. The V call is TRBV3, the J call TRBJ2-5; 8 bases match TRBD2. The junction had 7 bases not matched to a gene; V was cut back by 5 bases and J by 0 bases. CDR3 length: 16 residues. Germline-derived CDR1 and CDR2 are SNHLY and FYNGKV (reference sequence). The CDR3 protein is CASSPGLGINQDTQYF. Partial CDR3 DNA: TGTGCCAGCAGCCCCGGACTGGGTATTAACCAAGACACCCAGTAC.

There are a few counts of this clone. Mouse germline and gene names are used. The covered CDR3 bases are TGTGCAAGCAGCTTAGAGGGACTGGGGGGGCCTGCTGAGCAGTTC. It translates to CASSLEGLGGPAEQF. The CDR3, in full, reads CASSLEGLGGPAEQFF. V gene TRBV16 combines with J gene TRBJ2-1, with 14 bases that match TRBD2. The read terminates 1 residue ahead of where the CDR3 ends, so the germline J gene completes it. Trimming at V came to 0 bases and at J to 6 bases, leaving 1 base not matched to a gene. CDR3 length: 16 amino acids. Germline V lookup: CDR1 SGHSA, CDR2 FRNQAP.

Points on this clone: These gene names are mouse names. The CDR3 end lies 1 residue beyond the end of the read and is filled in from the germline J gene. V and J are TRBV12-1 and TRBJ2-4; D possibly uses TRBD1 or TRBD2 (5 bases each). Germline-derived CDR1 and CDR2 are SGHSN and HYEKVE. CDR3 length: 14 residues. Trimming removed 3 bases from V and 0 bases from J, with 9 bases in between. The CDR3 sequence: CASSVGPSQNTLYF. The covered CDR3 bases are TGTGCCAGCTCTGTGGGACCTAGTCAAAACACCTTGTAC.

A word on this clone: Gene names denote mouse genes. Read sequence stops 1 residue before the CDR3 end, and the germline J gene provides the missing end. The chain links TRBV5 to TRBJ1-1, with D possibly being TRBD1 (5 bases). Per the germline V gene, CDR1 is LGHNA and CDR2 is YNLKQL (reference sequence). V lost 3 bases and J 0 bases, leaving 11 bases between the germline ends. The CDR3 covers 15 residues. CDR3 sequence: CASSQGGPANTEVFF. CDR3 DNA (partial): TGTGCCAGCAGCCAGGGGGGACCTGCAAACACAGAAGTCTTC.

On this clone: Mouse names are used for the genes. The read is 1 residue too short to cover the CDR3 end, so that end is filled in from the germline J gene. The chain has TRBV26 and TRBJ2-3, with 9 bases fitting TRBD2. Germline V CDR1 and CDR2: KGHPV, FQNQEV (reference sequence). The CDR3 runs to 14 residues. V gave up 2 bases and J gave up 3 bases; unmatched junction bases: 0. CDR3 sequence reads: CASSLLGGAETLYF. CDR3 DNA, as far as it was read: TGTGCCAGCAGTCTGCTGGGGGGGGCAGAAACGCTGTAT.

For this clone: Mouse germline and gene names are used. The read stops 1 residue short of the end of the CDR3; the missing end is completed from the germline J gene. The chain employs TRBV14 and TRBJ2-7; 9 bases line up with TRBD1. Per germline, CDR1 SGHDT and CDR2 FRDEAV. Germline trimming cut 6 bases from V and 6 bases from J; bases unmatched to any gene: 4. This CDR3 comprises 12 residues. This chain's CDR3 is CASTMDRGEQYF. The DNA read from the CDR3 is TGTGCCAGCACCATGGACAGGGGTGAACAGTAC.

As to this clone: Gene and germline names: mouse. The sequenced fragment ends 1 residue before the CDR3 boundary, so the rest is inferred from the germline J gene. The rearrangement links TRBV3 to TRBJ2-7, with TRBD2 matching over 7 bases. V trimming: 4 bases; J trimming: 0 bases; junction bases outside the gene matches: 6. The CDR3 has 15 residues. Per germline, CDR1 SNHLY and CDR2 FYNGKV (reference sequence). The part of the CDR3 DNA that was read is TGTGCCAGCAGCTACGACTGGGCGAGCTCCTATGAACAGTAC. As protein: CASSYDWASSYEQY. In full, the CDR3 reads CASSYDWASSYEQYF.

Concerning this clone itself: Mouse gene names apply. The covered CDR3 bases are TGTGCCAGCAGTGACACAGGGTACTCCGACTACACC. Protein product: CASSDTGYSDYT. The entire CDR3 protein is CASSDTGYSDYTF. The rearrangement uses TRBV13-3 and TRBJ1-2; possible D gene TRBD1, 6 bases. The read halts 1 residue ahead of the CDR3 end, with the missing end drawn from the germline J gene. CDR1 is NNHDY and CDR2 is SYVADS in the germline V gene. Trimming took off 2 bases at V and 3 bases at J, with 8 bases between the two ends. The CDR3 has 13 amino acids.

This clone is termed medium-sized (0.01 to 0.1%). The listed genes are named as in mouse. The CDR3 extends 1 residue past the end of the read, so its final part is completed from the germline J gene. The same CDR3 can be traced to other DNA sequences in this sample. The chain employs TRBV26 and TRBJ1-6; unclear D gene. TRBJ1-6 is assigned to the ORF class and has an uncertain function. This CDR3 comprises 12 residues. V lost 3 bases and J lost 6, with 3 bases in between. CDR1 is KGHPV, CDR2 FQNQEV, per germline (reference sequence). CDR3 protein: CASSLSNSPLYF. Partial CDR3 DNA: TGTGCCAGCAGTCTAAGTAATTCGCCCCTCTAC.

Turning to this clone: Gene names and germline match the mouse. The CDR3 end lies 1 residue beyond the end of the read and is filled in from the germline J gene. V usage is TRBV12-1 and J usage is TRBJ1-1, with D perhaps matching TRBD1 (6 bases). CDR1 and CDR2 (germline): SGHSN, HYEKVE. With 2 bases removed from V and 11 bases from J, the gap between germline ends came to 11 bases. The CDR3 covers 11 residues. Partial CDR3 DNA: TGTGCCAGCTCTCGCGGGAGGGGGGTCTTC. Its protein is CASSRGRGVF. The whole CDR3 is CASSRGRGVFF.

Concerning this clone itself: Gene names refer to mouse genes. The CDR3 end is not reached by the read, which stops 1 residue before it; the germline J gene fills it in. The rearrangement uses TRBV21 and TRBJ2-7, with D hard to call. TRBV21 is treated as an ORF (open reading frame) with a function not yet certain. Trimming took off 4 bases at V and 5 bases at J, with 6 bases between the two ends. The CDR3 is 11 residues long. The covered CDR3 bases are TGTGCTAGCAGTCCCGGGGATGAACAGTAC. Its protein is CASSPGDEQY. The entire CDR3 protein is CASSPGDEQYF.

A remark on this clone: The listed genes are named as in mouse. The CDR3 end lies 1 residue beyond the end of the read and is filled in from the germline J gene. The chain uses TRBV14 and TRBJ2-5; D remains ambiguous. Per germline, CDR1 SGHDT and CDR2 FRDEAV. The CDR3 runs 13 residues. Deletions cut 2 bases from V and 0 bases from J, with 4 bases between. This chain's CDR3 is CASSLDNQDTQYF. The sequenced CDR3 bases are TGTGCCAGCAGTTTAGATAACCAAGACACCCAGTAC.

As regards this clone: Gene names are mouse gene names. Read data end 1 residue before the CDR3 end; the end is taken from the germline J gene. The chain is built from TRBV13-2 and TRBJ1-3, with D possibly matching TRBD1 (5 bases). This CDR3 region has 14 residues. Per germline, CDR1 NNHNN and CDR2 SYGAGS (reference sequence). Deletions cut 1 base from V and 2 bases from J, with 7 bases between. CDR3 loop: CASGDSGAGNTLYF. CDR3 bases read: TGTGCCAGCGGTGATTCGGGGGCTGGAAATACGCTCTAT.

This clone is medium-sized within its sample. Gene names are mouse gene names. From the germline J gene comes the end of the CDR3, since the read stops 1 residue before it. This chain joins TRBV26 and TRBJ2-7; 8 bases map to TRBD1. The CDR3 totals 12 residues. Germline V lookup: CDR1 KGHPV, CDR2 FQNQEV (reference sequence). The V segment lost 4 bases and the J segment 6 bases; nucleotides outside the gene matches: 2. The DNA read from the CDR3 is TGTGCCAGCAGTCCAGACAGGGGTGAACAGTAC. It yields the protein CASSPDRGEQY. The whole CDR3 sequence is CASSPDRGEQYF. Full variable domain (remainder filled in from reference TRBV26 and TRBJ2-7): NSKVIQTPRYLVKGQGQKAKMRCIPEKGHPVVFWYQQNKNNEFKFLINFQNQEVLQQIDMTEKRFSAECPSNSPCSLEIQSSEAGDSALYLCASSPDRGEQYFGPGTRLTVL.